This T cell receptor (beta chain) was captured by sequencing in a study of blood T cell repertoires in COVID-19. As for the study in general: PBMCs, B-cell-depleted T cells, or T cells provided the cDNA or gDNA that made up the material.

The CDR3 is 14 residues long. Deletions cut 8 bases from V and 3 bases from J, with 14 bases between. Per germline, CDR1 SNHLY and CDR2 FYNNEI. Original processing notes: Cell counts per sample came from amplifying reference gene primers. Assay: immunoSEQ multiplex PCR; the TCRdb copy retains only in-frame clones and omits some. That table is the source of V, J and clone size, and D and trimming were worked out from the DNA. This sample has about 200,000 clones, with 85% to 90% found just once. This clone was counted a few times. The TCR comes from a man between 60 and 70 years old with acute or convalescent COVID-19. This chain links TRBV2 with TRBJ1-5; D unclear. The sequenced sample consisted of peripheral blood. CDR3 DNA sequence: TGTGCCAGCGCGACCCAGACTTTCAATCAGCCCCAGCATTTT. This encodes CASATQTFNQPQHF.